The rows below give T cell receptor beta chains drawn from one sample of a study of PD-1 blockade in classical Hodgkin lymphoma. The protocol was immunoSEQ multiplex PCR, while the TCRdb copy is restricted to in-frame clones and leaves out a portion. Of tens of thousands of clones detected, roughly 84% appear once; the ten largest clones hold about 1.7%. This material consisted of CD4+ T cells from blood, taken at baseline. These receptors came from a human donor with classical Hodgkin lymphoma. Each CDR3 is given with its conserved first and last residue. Fields, in order: D gene, J gene, V gene, clone size, CDR3 length, CDR3 protein, CDR3 DNA. The D gene is left open where the match is weak. A clone size is listed for some rows: how often the clone was seen (once, few, many), or a class if it is expanded.

D: NA; J: TRBJ2-3; V: TRBV20-1; size: NA; length: 11; CDR3: CSARWTDTQYF; DNA: TGCAGTGCCCGTTGGACAGATACGCAGTATTTT
D: NA; J: TRBJ1-1; V: TRBV4-2; size: once; length: 14; CDR3: CASSQDRHNTEAFF; DNA: TGTGCCAGCAGCCAAGATCGGCATAACACTGAAGCTTTCTTT
D: NA; J: TRBJ1-3; V: TRBV5-6; size: once; length: 15; CDR3: CASSLGTGRGNTIYF; DNA: TGTGCCAGCAGCTTGGGAACAGGGAGGGGAAACACCATATATTTT
D: TRBD2; J: TRBJ2-5; V: TRBV6-1; size: NA; length: 13; CDR3: CASVREVKETQYF; DNA: TGTGCCAGCGTACGGGAGGTGAAAGAGACCCAGTACTTC
D: TRBD1; J: TRBJ1-4; V: TRBV7-2; size: NA; length: 15; CDR3: CASSSGGTAGEKLFF; DNA: TGTGCCAGCAGCTCAGGGGGGACGGCGGGAGAAAAACTGTTTTTT
D: NA; J: TRBJ2-5; V: TRBV18; size: NA; length: 13; CDR3: CASSPEGQETQYF; DNA: TGTGCCAGCTCACCAGAGGGCCAAGAGACCCAGTACTTC
D: NA; J: TRBJ2-7; V: TRBV4-2; size: NA; length: 15; CDR3: CASSSLLEGEDEQYF; DNA: TGTGCCAGCAGCAGCCTTTTGGAGGGAGAGGACGAGCAGTACTTC
D: NA; J: TRBJ1-1; V: TRBV10-3; size: NA; length: 15; CDR3: CAISEWEGKNTEAFF; DNA: TGTGCCATCAGTGAGTGGGAGGGGAAGAACACTGAAGCTTTCTTT
D: TRBD1; J: TRBJ1-5; V: TRBV7-2; size: NA; length: 13; CDR3: CASNRQGGQPQHF; DNA: TGTGCCAGCAACCGACAGGGCGGACAGCCCCAGCATTTT
D: NA; J: TRBJ1-6; V: TRBV27; size: NA; length: 17; CDR3: CASSPTQGDIRNSPLHF; DNA: TGTGCCAGCAGTCCGACTCAGGGAGATATCCGTAATTCACCCCTCCACTTT
D: NA; J: TRBJ2-2; V: TRBV19; size: NA; length: 14; CDR3: CATTRAGQTGELFF; DNA: TGTGCCACTACCAGGGCAGGACAGACCGGGGAGCTGTTTTTT
D: TRBD1; J: TRBJ1-4; V: TRBV5-1; size: NA; length: 14; CDR3: CASSPGQGSEKLFF; DNA: TGCGCCAGCAGCCCGGGACAGGGATCAGAAAAACTGTTTTTT
D: NA; J: TRBJ2-7; V: TRBV5-6; size: NA; length: 13; CDR3: CASSLTDSYEQYF; DNA: TGTGCCAGCAGCTTGACGGACAGTTACGAGCAGTACTTC
D: NA; J: TRBJ2-1; V: TRBV11-3; size: few; length: 13; CDR3: CASSWQFKMEQFF; DNA: TGTGCCAGCAGTTGGCAGTTTAAAATGGAGCAGTTCTTC
D: NA; J: TRBJ2-2; V: TRBV7-7; size: few; length: 13; CDR3: CASSLEGGGELFF; DNA: TGTGCCAGCAGTCTAGAAGGGGGCGGGGAGCTGTTTTTT
D: NA; J: TRBJ1-1; V: TRBV6-5; size: NA; length: 14; CDR3: CASSSDAGNTEAFF; DNA: TGTGCCAGCAGTTCCGACGCGGGGAACACTGAAGCTTTCTTT
D: TRBD1; J: TRBJ1-4; V: TRBV18; size: NA; length: 16; CDR3: CASSPNDRGRGEKLFF; DNA: TGTGCCAGCTCACCGAATGACAGGGGGCGGGGAGAAAAACTGTTTTTT
D: TRBD1; J: TRBJ2-5; V: TRBV5-1; size: NA; length: 14; CDR3: CASSFRTGRETQYF; DNA: TGCGCCAGCAGCTTCCGGACAGGGCGAGAGACCCAGTACTTC
D: TRBD1; J: TRBJ1-2; V: TRBV7-2; size: NA; length: 16; CDR3: CASSLVGQGAVYGYTF; DNA: TGTGCCAGCAGCTTAGTCGGACAGGGGGCTGTCTATGGCTACACCTTC
D: NA; J: TRBJ2-3; V: TRBV5-6; size: NA; length: 15; CDR3: CASSLSSGFTDTQYF; DNA: TGTGCCAGCAGCTTGAGTAGCGGATTCACAGATACGCAGTATTTT
D: TRBD2; J: TRBJ2-2; V: TRBV7-8; size: NA; length: 16; CDR3: CASSPSSGGNTGELFF; DNA: TGTGCCAGCAGCCCGTCTAGCGGGGGGAACACCGGGGAGCTGTTTTTT
D: NA; J: TRBJ1-1; V: TRBV5-4; size: NA; length: 13; CDR3: CASSLFANTEAFF; DNA: TGTGCCAGCAGCTTGTTTGCGAACACTGAAGCTTTCTTT
D: TRBD1; J: TRBJ1-6; V: TRBV9; size: NA; length: 15; CDR3: CASSVGGQGHSPLHF; DNA: TGTGCCAGCAGCGTAGGGGGACAGGGTCACTCACCCCTCCACTTT
D: NA; J: TRBJ1-2; V: TRBV6-6; size: once; length: 15; CDR3: CASSRGGQGDYGYTF; DNA: TGTGCCAGCAGTAGGGGTGGGCAGGGTGACTATGGCTACACCTTC
D: TRBD1; J: TRBJ2-6; V: TRBV4-3; size: NA; length: 19; CDR3: CASSEEIPGGHSGANVLTF; DNA: TGCGCCAGCAGCGAAGAGATACCAGGGGGACACTCTGGGGCCAACGTCCTGACTTTC
D: NA; J: TRBJ1-6; V: TRBV7-2; size: NA; length: 14; CDR3: CASSFLGQNSPLHF; DNA: TGTGCCAGCAGCTTTTTAGGGCAAAATTCACCCCTCCACTTT